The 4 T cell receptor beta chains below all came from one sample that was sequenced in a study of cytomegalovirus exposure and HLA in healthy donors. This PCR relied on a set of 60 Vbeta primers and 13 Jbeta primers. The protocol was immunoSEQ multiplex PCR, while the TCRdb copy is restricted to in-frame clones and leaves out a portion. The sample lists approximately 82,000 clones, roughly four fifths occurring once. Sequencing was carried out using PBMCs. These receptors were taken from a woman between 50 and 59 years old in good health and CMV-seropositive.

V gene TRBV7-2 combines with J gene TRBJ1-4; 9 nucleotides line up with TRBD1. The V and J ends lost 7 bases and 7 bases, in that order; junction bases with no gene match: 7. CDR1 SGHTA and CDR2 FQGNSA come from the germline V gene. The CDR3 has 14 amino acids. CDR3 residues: CASTVGQGSEKLFF. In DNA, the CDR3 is TGTGCCAGCACAGTCGGACAGGGGAGTGAAAAACTGTTTTTT.

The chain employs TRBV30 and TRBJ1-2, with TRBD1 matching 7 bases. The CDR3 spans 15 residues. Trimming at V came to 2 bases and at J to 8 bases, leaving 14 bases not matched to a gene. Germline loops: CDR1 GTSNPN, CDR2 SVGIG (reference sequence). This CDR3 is CAWSLPTGFYRGYTF. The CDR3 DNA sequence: TGTGCCTGGAGTCTCCCGACAGGGTTTTATCGCGGCTACACCTTC.

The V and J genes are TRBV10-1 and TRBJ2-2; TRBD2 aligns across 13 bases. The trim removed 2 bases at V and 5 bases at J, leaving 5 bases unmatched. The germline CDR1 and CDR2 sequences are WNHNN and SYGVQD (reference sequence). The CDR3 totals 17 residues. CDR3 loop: CASSEGRTSGSTGELFF. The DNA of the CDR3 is TGCGCCAGCAGTGAGGGACGGACTAGCGGGAGTACCGGGGAGCTGTTTTTT.

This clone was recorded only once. CDR3 in amino acids: CAWSVRGIGTDTQYF. In DNA form, the CDR3 reads TGTGCCTGGAGTGTACGCGGAATTGGTACAGATACGCAGTATTTT. V gene TRBV30 combines with J gene TRBJ2-3; D ambiguous. This CDR3 region has 15 residues. V gave up 0 bases and J gave up 3 bases, with 13 bases separating them. Germline loops: CDR1 GTSNPN, CDR2 SVGIG (reference sequence).